This TCR beta chain was retrieved from a study of shared clonotypes between healthy human individuals. Notes on this clone: The antigen remains unidentified.

Study findings and constraints: Some naive CD4 clonotypes, 4% to 6%, turned up in common across several donors.

The protocol was immunoSEQ multiplex PCR, while the TCRdb copy is restricted to in-frame clones and leaves out a portion. This table has about 1.1 million clones, approximately 80% appearing once. Germline CDR1 is MDHEN and CDR2 is SYDVKM. Trimming at V came to 7 bases and at J to 8 bases, leaving 5 bases not matched to a gene. This CDR3 is 12 amino acids long. The chain joins TRBV28 to TRBJ1-2, with 9 positions matching TRBD1. The receptor's source is a man aged 18 to 30 in good health. Some clones in this sample may be carry-over from other donors' samples. Material: memory CD4+ T cells from PBMCs. This sample's subset: CD45RA-negative fraction. The CDR3 nucleotides are TGTGCCAGCAACAGGGGGCTGGGAGGCTACACCTTC. Encoded protein: CASNRGLGGYTF.